This section outlines one T cell receptor beta chain sequence together with its context. The CDR3 consists of 10 residues. Per germline, CDR1 DFQATT and CDR2 SNEGSKA (reference sequence). One entry per CDR3 protein results from TCRdb running MiXCR on the RT-PCR reads. Of under 25,000 distinct CDR3 sequences listed, approximately 72% are singletons. The data were taken from a study of yellow fever vaccine responses in identical twins. The chain recombines TRBV20-1 with TRBJ2-1, with D uncertain. The source was T cells from blood (PBMCs), unsorted or a sorted subset (not recorded which), collected before or after yellow fever vaccination (not recorded which). This clonotype was sampled from a woman younger than 30 who received the yellow fever vaccine. The CDR3 region has the DNA TGCAGCCCCGGTTACAATGAGCAGTTCTTC. This gives the protein CSPGYNEQFF.